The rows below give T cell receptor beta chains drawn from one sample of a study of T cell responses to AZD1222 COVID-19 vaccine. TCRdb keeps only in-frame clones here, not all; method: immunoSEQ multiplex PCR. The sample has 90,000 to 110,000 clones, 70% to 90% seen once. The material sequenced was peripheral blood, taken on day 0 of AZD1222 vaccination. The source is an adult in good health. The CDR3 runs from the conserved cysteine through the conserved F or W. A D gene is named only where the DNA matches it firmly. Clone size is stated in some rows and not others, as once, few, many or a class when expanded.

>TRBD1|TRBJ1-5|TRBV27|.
TGTGCCAGCAGATTAGGGTGGGACAGAAATCAGCCCCAGCATTTT
CASRLGWDRNQPQHF
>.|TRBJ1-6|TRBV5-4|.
TGTGCCAGCAGCCCCCATCCAGGGGACTCACCCCTCCACTTT
CASSPHPGDSPLHF
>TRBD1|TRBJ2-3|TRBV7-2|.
TGTGCCAGCAGCGGGACCAGGGGGCCGGATACGCAGTATTTT
CASSGTRGPDTQYF
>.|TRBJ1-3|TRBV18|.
TGTGCCAGCTCGCGGGATGGTCCTGCCGGAAACACCATATATTTT
CASSRDGPAGNTIYF
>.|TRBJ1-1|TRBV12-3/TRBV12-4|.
TGTGCCAGCACTTCTGGATCCAACACTGAAGCTTTCTTT
CASTSGSNTEAFF
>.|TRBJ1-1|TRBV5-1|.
TGCGCCAGCAGCCAGGAGATGAACACTGAAGCTTTCTTT
CASSQEMNTEAFF
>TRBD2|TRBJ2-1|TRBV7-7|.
TGTGCCAGCAGCTCCGGGACTAGCGGGAACAATGAGCAGTTCTTC
CASSSGTSGNNEQFF
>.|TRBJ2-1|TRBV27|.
TGTGCCAGCACCGCTACCCGACTAGTAGCCTACAATGAGCAGTTCTTC
CASTATRLVAYNEQFF
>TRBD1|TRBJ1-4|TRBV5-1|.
TGCGCCAGCAGCCTTGACAGGGTGGAGGAAAAACTGTTTTTT
CASSLDRVEEKLFF
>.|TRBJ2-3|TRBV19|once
TGTGCCACCCAGGGCCTCTCCACAGATACGCAGTATTTT
CATQGLSTDTQYF
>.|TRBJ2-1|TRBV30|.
TGTGCCTGCCGCCGGGACCCTGCCAATGAGCAGTTCTTC
CACRRDPANEQFF
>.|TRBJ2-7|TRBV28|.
TGTGCCAGCTCGCGCGGCTACGAGCAGTACTTC
CASSRGYEQYF
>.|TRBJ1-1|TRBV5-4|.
TGTGCCAGCAGCCCCCCACCGAGGGGGAGGCCAGACACTGAAGCTTTCTTT
CASSPPPRGRPDTEAFF
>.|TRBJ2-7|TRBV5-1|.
TGCGCCAGCAGCTTGGCGGGCGGGACCTACGAGCAGTACTTC
CASSLAGGTYEQYF
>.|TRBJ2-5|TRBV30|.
TGTGCCTGGGATCAAGGGACCCAGTACTTC
CAWDQGTQYF
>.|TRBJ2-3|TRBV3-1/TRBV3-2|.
TGTGCCAGCAGCCAAGACCTAGGATCTGGCACAGATACGCAGTATTTT
CASSQDLGSGTDTQYF
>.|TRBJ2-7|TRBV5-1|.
TGCGCCAGTAGAGGTCGGGGGGCCTCCGACGAGCAGTACTTC
CASRGRGASDEQYF
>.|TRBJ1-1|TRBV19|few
TGTGCCAGTAGGGACGTATGGGTGAACACTGAAGCTTTCTTT
CASRDVWVNTEAFF
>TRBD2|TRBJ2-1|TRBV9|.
TGTGCCAGCAGCGTAGGGAGCGGGGTGAGCTCCTACAATGAGCAGTTCTTC
CASSVGSGVSSYNEQFF
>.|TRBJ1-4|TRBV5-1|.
TGCGCCAGCAGCCCTGCTCAAGGACGAGAAAAACTGTTTTTT
CASSPAQGREKLFF
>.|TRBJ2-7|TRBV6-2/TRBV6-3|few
TGTGCCAGCAGTTACCTCCCCAGTTACAACTACGAGCAGTACTTC
CASSYLPSYNYEQYF
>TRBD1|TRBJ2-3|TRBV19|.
TGTGCCAGTAGTCTCTGGACAGGGACAGATACGCAGTATTTT
CASSLWTGTDTQYF
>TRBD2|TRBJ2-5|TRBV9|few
TGTGCCAGCAGCGTAGGGGCTAGCGGGGGGGCGATAGAGACCCAGTACTTC
CASSVGASGGAIETQYF
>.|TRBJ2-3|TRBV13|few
TGTGCCAGCAGCTTTAAGGCTCTCGGCACAGATACGCAGTATTTT
CASSFKALGTDTQYF
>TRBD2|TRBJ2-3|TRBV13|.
TGTGCCAGCAGCTCGAGACTAGCGGGGGGGCCCACAGATACGCAGTATTTT
CASSSRLAGGPTDTQYF
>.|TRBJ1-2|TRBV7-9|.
TGTGCCAGCAGCTTAGGGGGGGCCCACAACTATGGCTACACCTTC
CASSLGGAHNYGYTF
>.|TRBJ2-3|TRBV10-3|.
TGTGCCATCAGTGAGTCAGGGGCTCCCCCAGATACGCAGTATTTT
CAISESGAPPDTQYF
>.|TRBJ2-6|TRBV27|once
TGTGCCAGCAGATCCTCTGGGGCCAACGTCCTGACTTTC
CASRSSGANVLTF
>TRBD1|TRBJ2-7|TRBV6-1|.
TGTGCCAGCAGTGATGGAGTGACAGGGGCGAACGAGCAGTACTTC
CASSDGVTGANEQYF
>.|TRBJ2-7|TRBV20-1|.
TGCAGTGCTAGAGGGACTTACGAGCAGTACTTC
CSARGTYEQYF
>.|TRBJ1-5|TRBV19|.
TGTGCCAGTAGTATGTGGGCTCAGCCCCAGCATTTT
CASSMWAQPQHF
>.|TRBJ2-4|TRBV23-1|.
TGCGCCAGCAGAATTTGTACAGGATACCTAGCCAAAAACATTCAGTACTTC
CASRICTGYLAKNIQYF
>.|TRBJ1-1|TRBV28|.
TGTGCCAGCAGCGCACCCCTCTACACTGAAGCTTTCTTT
CASSAPLYTEAFF
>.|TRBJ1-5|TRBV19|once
TGTGCCAGTCACGGCAGCGAGCTGGAGCCCCAGCATTTT
CASHGSELEPQHF
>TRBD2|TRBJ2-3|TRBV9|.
TGTGCCAGCAGCGTAGTCCCTGGCGGGAGGGCCGTGTATTTT
CASSVVPGGRAVYF
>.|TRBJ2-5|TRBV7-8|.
TGTGCCAGCAGCTCCGCAACTAGCAGCCAAGAGACCCAGTACTTC
CASSSATSSQETQYF
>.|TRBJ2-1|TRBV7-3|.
TGTGCCAGCAGCCCCGACGACGCCAGGTACAATGAGCAGTTCTTC
CASSPDDARYNEQFF
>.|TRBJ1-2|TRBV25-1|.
TGTGCCAGCAGTGAATTTATTTATGGCTACACCTTC
CASSEFIYGYTF
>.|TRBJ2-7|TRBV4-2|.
TGTGCCAGCAGCCAAGGTCAAGGGGCCTCATACGAGCAGTACTTC
CASSQGQGASYEQYF
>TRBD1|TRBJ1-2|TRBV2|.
TGTGCCAGCAGTTCAACAGGGGGCGACTATGGCTACACCTTC
CASSSTGGDYGYTF
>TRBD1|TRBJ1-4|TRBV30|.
TGTGCCTGCTCGGGACAGGGCTTAGGGAGTGAAAAACTGTTTTTT
CACSGQGLGSEKLFF
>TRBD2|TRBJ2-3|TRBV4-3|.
TGCGCCAGCAGCCAAAGTGGTTCACTAGCGGCTAGCACAGATACGCAGTATTTT
CASSQSGSLAASTDTQYF
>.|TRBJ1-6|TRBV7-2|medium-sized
TGTGCCAGCAGCGGGTCCGGGAATTCACCCCTCCACTTT
CASSGSGNSPLHF
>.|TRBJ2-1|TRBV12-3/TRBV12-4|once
TGTGCCAGCACCTTGGGACCTGAGCAGTTCTTC
CASTLGPEQFF
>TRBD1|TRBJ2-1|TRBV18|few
TGTGCCAGCTCACCTGACAGGGGCGAGCAGTTCTTC
CASSPDRGEQFF